Each of the 20 T cell receptor beta chains below was sequenced from the same sample in a study of blood T cell repertoires in COVID-19. Libraries were prepared by immunoSEQ multiplex PCR; TCRdb keeps only in-frame clonotypes and omits some of them. The sample shows tens of thousands of clones, 88% of them seen only once. The sample consisted of peripheral blood. The source of these receptors is a woman aged 60-75 years with COVID-19, enrolled during active disease.

The chain is built from TRBV27 and TRBJ2-7; the D gene is possibly TRBD1 (6 bases). Germline V gene lookup returns CDR1 MNHEY and CDR2 SMNVEV (reference sequence). This CDR3 spans 13 amino acids. Trimming stripped 4 bases from V and 6 bases from J, with 13 bases between. Here the CDR3 reads CASSWQGQGEQYF. CDR3 in DNA: TGTGCCAGCAGTTGGCAGGGACAAGGCGAGCAGTACTTC.

The chain has TRBV27 and TRBJ1-1, with D perhaps TRBD1 (6 bases). Germline loops: CDR1 MNHEY, CDR2 SMNVEV (reference sequence). The CDR3 sequence is 16 residues long. Trimming removed 5 bases from V and 3 bases from J, with 19 bases in between. The CDR3 bases are TGTGCCAGCAGTCCCCGGACAGCCCCCCCTTACACTGAAGCTTTCTTT. The encoded protein is CASSPRTAPPYTEAFF.

J is TRBJ1-5 and V is TRBV7-8; perhaps TRBD1 as D (6 bases). Germline V CDR1 and CDR2: SGHVS, FQNEAQ. This CDR3 is built from 15 residues. Deletions cut 5 bases from V and 0 bases from J, with 11 bases between. CDR3 protein: CASSPRQVSNQPQHF. The CDR3 DNA reads TGTGCCAGCAGCCCTCGACAGGTTAGCAATCAGCCCCAGCATTTT.

This clone has only one observation. V and J are TRBV28 and TRBJ1-1; no definite D call. CDR1 is MDHEN, CDR2 SYDVKM, per germline. The CDR3 contains 11 residues. V lost 7 bases, J lost 2 bases, and 5 bases lay in between. The DNA of the CDR3 is TGTGCCAGCACTCTTAACACTGAAGCTTTCTTT. Its protein product is CASTLNTEAFF.

The rearrangement joins TRBV9 to TRBJ2-1; TRBD2 is a possible D gene (6 bases). The CDR3 sequence is 19 residues long. The germline CDR1 and CDR2 sequences are SGDLS and YYNGEE. Trimming removed 3 bases at V and 0 bases at J, with 22 bases between. Written as DNA, the CDR3 is TGTGCCAGCAGCGCCCGAGGGCCAATAGCGGCTAGCTCCTACAATGAGCAGTTCTTC. Protein product: CASSARGPIAASSYNEQFF.

The chain has TRBV9 and TRBJ1-2; a weak D match, TRBD1 (5 bases). V was pared by 1 base and J by 3 bases, with 13 bases between. The CDR3 sequence is 15 residues long. Per the germline V gene, CDR1 is SGDLS and CDR2 is YYNGEE. For the CDR3, the DNA is TGTGCCAGCAGCGTATCGACAGTGCCCGACTATGGCTACACCTTC. Protein: CASSVSTVPDYGYTF.

The chain employs TRBV7-9 and TRBJ1-1; 11 bases map to TRBD1. V was pared by 5 bases and J by 3 bases, with 11 bases of the junction left unmatched. Germline CDR1 SEHNR, CDR2 FQNEAQ (reference sequence). The CDR3 spans 17 residues. CDR3 DNA sequence: TGTGCCAGCAGCCCAGCAGGGACAGGGGGATTGTACACTGAAGCTTTCTTT. Its protein is CASSPAGTGGLYTEAFF. Supplemented by reference TRBV7-9 and TRBJ1-1, the full variable domain reads DTGVSQNPRHKITKRGQNVTFRCDPISEHNRLYWYRQTLGQGPEFLTYFQNEAQLEKSRLLSDRFSAERPKGSFSTLEIQRTEQGDSAMYLCASSPAGTGGLYTEAFFGQGTRLTVV.

V is TRBV5-8 and J is TRBJ2-1; tentative D call: TRBD2 (7 bases). Germline V CDR1 and CDR2: SGHTS, YDEGEE. The CDR3 totals 15 residues. The V and J ends lost 4 bases and 4 bases respectively, with 15 bases between them. The DNA of the CDR3 is TGTGCCAGCAGCCTTGGGGGGGCCATATACAATGAGCAGTTCTTC. Its protein is CASSLGGAIYNEQFF.

This clone was seen a few times. The J gene is TRBJ1-6, the V gene TRBV28; D is unclear. This CDR3 region has 13 residues. Germline V gene lookup returns CDR1 MDHEN and CDR2 SYDVKM. The V gene lost 4 bases and the J gene lost 5 bases, with 6 bases spanning the gap. Written as DNA, the CDR3 is TGTGCCAGCAGTTCGGGGAATAATTCACCCCTCCACTTT. This codes for CASSSGNNSPLHF. Together with reference TRBV28 and TRBJ1-6, the CDR3 gives the full variable domain: DVKVTQSSRYLVKRTGEKVFLECVQDMDHENMFWYRQDPGLGLRLIYFSYDVKMKEKGDIPEGYSVSREKKERFSLILESASTNQTSMYLCASSSGNNSPLHFGNGTRLTVT.

The chain recombines TRBV27 with TRBJ1-4; maybe TRBD1 (6 bases). Germline V gene sequence: CDR1 MNHEY, CDR2 SMNVEV (reference sequence). Trimming shortened V by 5 bases and J by 7 bases, and 17 bases separated the two germline ends. The CDR3 loop spans 15 amino acids. CDR3 sequence reads: CASSPRSGVGEKLFF. CDR3 DNA sequence: TGTGCCAGCAGTCCCCGGTCAGGGGTGGGTGAAAAACTGTTTTTT.

The chain couples TRBV12-3 or TRBV12-4 to TRBJ2-2; TRBD2 agrees at 7 bases. The V segment lost 7 bases and the J segment 7 bases; nucleotides outside the gene matches: 6. This CDR3 is built from 13 residues. CDR3 nucleotides: TGTGCCAGCAAACCGACTAGCATCGGGGAGCTGTTTTTT. It codes for CASKPTSIGELFF.

The chain uses TRBV4-3 and TRBJ2-7; D might be TRBD2 (6 bases). In germline, CDR1 is LGHNA, CDR2 YSLEER. V was clipped by 0 bases and J by 7 bases, with 10 bases between them. The CDR3 extends over 13 amino acids. DNA for the CDR3: TGCGCCAGCAGCCAAGATCCGGAGGGGGAGCAGTACTTC. This gives the protein CASSQDPEGEQYF.

The chain recombines TRBV11-3 with TRBJ2-3; 9 bases are shared with TRBD2. Germline V gene data show CDR1 as SGHNT and CDR2 as YENEEA. This CDR3 has 14 residues. The trim removed 4 bases at V and 1 base at J, leaving 0 bases unmatched. In nucleotides, the CDR3 is TGTGCCAGCAGCTCTAGCGGGGGCACAGATACGCAGTATTTT. This encodes CASSSSGGTDTQYF.

The chain has TRBV4-3 and TRBJ1-3; TRBD1 is a possible D gene (6 bases). Germline lookup yields CDR1 LGHNA and CDR2 YSLEER. Trimming stripped 8 bases from V and 3 bases from J, with 8 bases between. There are 12 residues in the CDR3. CDR3 protein: CASGTFGNTIYF. The DNA of the CDR3 is TGCGCCAGCGGGACATTTGGAAACACCATATATTTT.

The chain links TRBV18 to TRBJ2-7; tentative D call: TRBD1 (5 bases). V lost 5 bases and J lost 5, with 10 bases in between. CDR3 length: 12 amino acids. Germline CDR1 reads KGHSH; CDR2 reads LQKENI. The CDR3, as DNA: TGTGCCAGCTCATACGACAGAGACGAGCAGTACTTC. It translates to CASSYDRDEQYF. The full variable domain, in which reference TRBV18 and TRBJ2-7 provide the parts outside the CDR3, is NAGVMQNPRHLVRRRGQEARLRCSPMKGHSHVYWYRQLPEEGLKFMVYLQKENIIDESGMPKERFSAEFPKEGPSILRIQQVVRGDSAAYFCASSYDRDEQYFGPGTRLTVT.

This clone appeared a single time. The V gene is TRBV9, the J gene TRBJ2-4, with a tentative D call TRBD1 (8 bases). V was pared by 1 base and J by 15 bases, with 20 bases between. This CDR3 comprises 14 residues. Germline V lookup: CDR1 SGDLS, CDR2 YYNGEE. CDR3 region: CASSVSDREGIRYF. The CDR3 region has the DNA TGTGCCAGCAGCGTATCGGACAGGGAGGGGATTAGGTACTTC.

This chain links TRBV5-1 with TRBJ2-1, with a possible D match to TRBD2 (5 bases). Germline-derived CDR1 and CDR2 are SGHRS and YFSETQ. The CDR3 runs to 11 residues. V was cut by 5 bases and J by 7 bases, with 7 bases left in between. The CDR3 DNA reads as TGCGCCAGCAGGGGAGAAAATGAGCAGTTCTTC. Translation: CASRGENEQFF.

This chain links TRBV27 with TRBJ1-6; no clear D. The CDR3 runs to 12 residues. The germline V gene has CDR1 MNHEY and CDR2 SMNVEV (reference sequence). V dropped 5 bases and J dropped 7 bases, with 6 bases sitting between them. The chain's CDR3 is CASSTTNSPLHF. The CDR3 nucleotides are TGTGCCAGCAGTACCACAAATTCACCCCTCCACTTT.

The CDR3 sequence is CASSLEGMDQPQHF. Written as DNA, the CDR3 is TGTGCCAGCAGCTTAGAGGGGATGGATCAGCCCCAGCATTTT. V usage is TRBV7-9 and J usage is TRBJ1-5; tentatively, D is TRBD1 (5 bases). Germline CDR1 reads SEHNR; CDR2 reads FQNEAQ (reference sequence). This CDR3 comprises 14 residues. Trimming removed 1 base from V and 5 bases from J, with 9 bases in between.

This clone appeared once. V is TRBV7-9 and J is TRBJ2-1; tentative D call: TRBD2 (6 bases). The length of the CDR3 is 14 residues. The V end was cut by 5 bases, the J end by 7 bases, with 15 bases between. The V gene's germline CDR1 is SEHNR and CDR2 FQNEAQ (reference sequence). DNA for the CDR3: TGTGCCAGCAGCCTGCCCGCTCGGGGGAATGAGCAGTTCTTC. Protein: CASSLPARGNEQFF.